The clone carrying this T cell receptor (beta chain) was seen only a few times. A sample-barcoded 5' primer and a J-beta primer mix were used in a second PCR of about 7 to 12 cycles. MiXCR, run by TCRdb on the 5' RACE reads, gives a single entry per CDR3 protein. The sample comprises 790,000 or so distinct CDR3 sequences, 35% to 50% of which are singletons, and less than 20% rests with the top ten. The CDR3 totals 14 residues. This entry is derived from a study of blood T cells in healthy people across ages. Sequencing was performed on blood. The chain joins TRBV21-1 to TRBJ1-4. TRBV21-1 is a pseudogene locus. The sequence was obtained from a man at least 80 years old in good health. CDR3 nucleotide sequence: TGTGCCAGCAGCAAAGTAGGCGAGAATGAAAAACTGTTTTTT. Translation: CASSKVGENEKLFF.